The table lists the clone carrying this TCR beta chain with many counts. The target antigen is unknown. The data belong to a study of T-cell memory formation after mild COVID-19. Study information: Among the donors, TCR clusters were largely specific to each donor. Study-wide findings and caveats: Whether second-wave clones peaking at day 37 were SARS-CoV-2 specific went unconfirmed.

Germline V gene sequence: CDR1 SEHNR, CDR2 FQNEAQ (reference sequence). CDR3 length: 15 residues. Trimming took off 1 base at V and 2 bases at J, with 12 bases between the two ends. From 5'RACE with constant-segment primers came TCR alpha and TCR beta cDNA libraries that carried sample barcodes and UMIs. A single record per CDR3 protein comes from TCRdb applying MiXCR to the 5' RACE reads. The repertoire holds about 200,000 distinct CDR3 sequences, with around 9.5% as singletons. Input material: PBMCs or a T cell subset sorted from them (not recorded which). V gene TRBV7-9 combines with J gene TRBJ2-7; a possible D gene is TRBD2 (6 bases). The receptor was isolated from a man between 18 and 29 years old who had mild COVID-19 (a few samples of this study predate the infection). Cell type and time point are not known. For the CDR3, the DNA is TGTGCCAGCAGCTTAGGGGCTAGCGTCACCTACGAGCAGTACTTC. Translation gives CASSLGASVTYEQYF.